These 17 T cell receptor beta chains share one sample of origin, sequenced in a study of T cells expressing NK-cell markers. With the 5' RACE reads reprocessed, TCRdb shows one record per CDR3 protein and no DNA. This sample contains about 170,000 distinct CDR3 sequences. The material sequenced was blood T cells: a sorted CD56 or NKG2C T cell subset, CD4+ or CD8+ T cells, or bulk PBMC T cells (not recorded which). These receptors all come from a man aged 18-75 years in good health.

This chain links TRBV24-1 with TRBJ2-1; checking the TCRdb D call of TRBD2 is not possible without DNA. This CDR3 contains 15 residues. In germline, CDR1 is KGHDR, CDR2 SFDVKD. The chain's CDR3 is CATSEGSGAPNEQFF.

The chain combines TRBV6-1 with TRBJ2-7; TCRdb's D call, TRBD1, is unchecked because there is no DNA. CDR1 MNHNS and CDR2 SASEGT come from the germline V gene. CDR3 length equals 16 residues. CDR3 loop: CASSPADRGASYEQYF.

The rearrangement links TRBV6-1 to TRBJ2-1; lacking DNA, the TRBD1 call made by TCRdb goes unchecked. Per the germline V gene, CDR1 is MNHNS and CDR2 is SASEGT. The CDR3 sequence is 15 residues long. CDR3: CASSEWQGFGNEQFF.

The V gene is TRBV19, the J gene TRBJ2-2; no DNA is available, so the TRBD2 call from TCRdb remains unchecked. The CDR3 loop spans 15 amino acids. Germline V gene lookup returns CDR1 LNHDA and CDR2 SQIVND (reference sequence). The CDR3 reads CASSGPSVGTGELFF.

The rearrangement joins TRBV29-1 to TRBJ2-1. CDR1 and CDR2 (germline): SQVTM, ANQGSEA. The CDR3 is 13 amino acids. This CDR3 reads CSVEASANNEQFF.

CDR3: CASSVGTSGGDRETQYF. The chain combines TRBV9 with TRBJ2-5; TCRdb outputs TRBD2, but without DNA this stays unchecked. The CDR3 loop spans 17 amino acids. CDR1 and CDR2 (germline): SGDLS, YYNGEE. Complete variable domain (other parts from reference TRBV9 and TRBJ2-5): DSGVTQTPKHLITATGQRVTLRCSPRSGDLSVYWYQQSLDQGLQFLIQYYNGEERAKGNILERFSAQQFPDLHSELNLSSLELGDSALYFCASSVGTSGGDRETQYFGPGTRLLVL.

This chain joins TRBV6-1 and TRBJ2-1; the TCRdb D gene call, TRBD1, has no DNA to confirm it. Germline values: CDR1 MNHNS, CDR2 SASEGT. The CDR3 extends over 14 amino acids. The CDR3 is CASSQRGGYNEQFF.

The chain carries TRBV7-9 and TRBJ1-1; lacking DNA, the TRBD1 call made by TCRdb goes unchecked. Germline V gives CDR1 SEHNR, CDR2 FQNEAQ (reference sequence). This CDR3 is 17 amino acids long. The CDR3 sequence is CASSFSSLGDVNTEAFF.

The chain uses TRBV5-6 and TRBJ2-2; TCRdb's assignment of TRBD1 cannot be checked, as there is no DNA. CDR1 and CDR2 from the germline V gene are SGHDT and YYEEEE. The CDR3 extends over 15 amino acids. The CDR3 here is CASSLGSWGTGELFF.

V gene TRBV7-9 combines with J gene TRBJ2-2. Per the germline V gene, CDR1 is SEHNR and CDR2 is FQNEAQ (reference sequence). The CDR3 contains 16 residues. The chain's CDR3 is CASSLVLPRGVGELFF.

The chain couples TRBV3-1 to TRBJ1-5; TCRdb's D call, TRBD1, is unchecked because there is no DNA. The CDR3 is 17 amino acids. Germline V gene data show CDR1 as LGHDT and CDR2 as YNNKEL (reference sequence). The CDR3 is CASSPTVVGPSNQPQHF.

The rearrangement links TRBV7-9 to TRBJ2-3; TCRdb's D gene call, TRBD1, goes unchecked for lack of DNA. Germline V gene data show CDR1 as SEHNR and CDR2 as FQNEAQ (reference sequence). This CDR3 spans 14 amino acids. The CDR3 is CASWGGASTDTQYF.

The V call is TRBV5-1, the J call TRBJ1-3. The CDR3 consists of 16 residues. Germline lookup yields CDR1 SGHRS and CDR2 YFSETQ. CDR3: CASSPDPSYPGNTIYF. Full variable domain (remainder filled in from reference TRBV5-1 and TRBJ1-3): KAGVTQTPRYLIKTRGQQVTLSCSPISGHRSVSWYQQTPGQGLQFLFEYFSETQRNKGNFPGRFSGRQFSNSRSEMNVSTLELGDSALYLCASSPDPSYPGNTIYFGEGSWLTVV.

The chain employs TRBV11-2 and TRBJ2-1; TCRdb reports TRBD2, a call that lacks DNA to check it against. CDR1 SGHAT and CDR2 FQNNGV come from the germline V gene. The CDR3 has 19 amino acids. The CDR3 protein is CASSLDRWDFLGGNNEQFF.

CDR3 residues: CACPTGALGSPLHF. The chain uses TRBV2 and TRBJ1-6; TCRdb proposes TRBD1, but this gene call is untestable without DNA. Germline V lookup: CDR1 SNHLY, CDR2 FYNNEI. This CDR3 comprises 14 residues.

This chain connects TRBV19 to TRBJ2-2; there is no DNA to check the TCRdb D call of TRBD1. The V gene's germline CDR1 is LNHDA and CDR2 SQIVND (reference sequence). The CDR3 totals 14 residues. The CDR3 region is CASKMGTPSGELFF.

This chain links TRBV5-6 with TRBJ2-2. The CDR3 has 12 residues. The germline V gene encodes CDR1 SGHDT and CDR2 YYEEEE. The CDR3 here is CASTSDTGELFF.